This entry describes one T cell receptor (beta chain). Its antigen is unknown. No much larger clonotype is one base removed from it; base qualities were not supplied. The immunoSEQ Assay, a bias-controlled multiplex PCR, was used to amplify TCRbeta CDR3 regions from genomic DNA. The authors' analysis ran thus. The number of nucleated cells in each sample was estimated by amplification of reference gene primers within the assay. Sequence reads were collapsed and filtered to measure the absolute abundance of every unique TCRbeta CDR3 rearrangement. For each sample, productive Simpson clonality was calculated as the square root of Simpson's diversity index over productive rearrangements. TCRdb re-hosts the immuneACCESS table, in-frame sequences only. Its copies lack some clones; in the studies checked, an unresolved V gene accounts for under half of them, and the cause for the rest is not known. D and trimming come from the DNA, and the V and J calls and clone size come from that table. The sample yields fewer than 250,000 clones; 87% were counted once. More than 10% of the sample goes to the ten largest clones.

These data are taken from a study of blood T cell repertoires in COVID-19 (dated by TCRdb to 2020 to 2022). As for the study more broadly: Samples covering the acute and convalescent phases of COVID-19 were provided by collaborators in the United States, Italy and Spain. The material from the prospective study consisted of cDNA or gDNA derived from T cells, B-cell-depleted T cells, or PBMCs. The dataset comprised deeply sampled blood TCRbeta repertoires from subjects exposed to, actively infected with, or recovered from COVID-19. The repertoires were released in a freely available public database intended as a resource for research on the immune response to SARS-CoV-2. The samples were drawn from the first 160 participants of the ongoing ImmuneRACE study and from 1,254 subjects provided by 6 global collaborators. Nearly every sample came with metadata listing a de-identified subject ID, COVID-19 status, age in years and sex. Where available, HLA class I and class II types were obtained from metadata supplied by the sample provider rather than from assay-based typing. General findings and caveats noted by the study authors: How much clinical and demographic metadata was included differed by source and by participant, and the metadata was provided uncurated.

Trimming at the junction amounts to 7 bases on V and 0 bases on J, and the germline ends lie 9 bases apart. The germline V gene provides CDR1 MDHEN and CDR2 SYDVKM. The CDR3, from cysteine to phenylalanine, totals 13 residues. Just CDR3 DNA is preserved here, 39 bases in frame from base 1. In the prospective study, participants were roughly 18 to 95 years old, resided in fewer than 25 geographic areas of the United States, and were enrolled through a virtual design. In the prospective study, cohorts were assigned on the basis of participant-reported clinical history obtained from a screening survey and a study questionnaire. For ImmuneRACE Cohort 3, a participant was defined as recovered based on two consecutive negative NP/OP PCR tests, clearance by a healthcare professional, or resolution of symptoms. Mobile phlebotomists in the prospective study collected whole blood, serum and a nasopharyngeal or oropharyngeal swab from every participant. Participants in the prospective study had the option to provide additional blood draws and questionnaires over a roughly 2-month period. Blood samples from the prospective study were shipped frozen or at room temperature prior to DNA extraction.

The rearrangement joined TRBV28 to TRBJ1-2; TRBD1 is a weak D gene call, 5 bases matching. The sequence was obtained from a man aged 25-40 years who had recovered from COVID-19. The source material was PBMCs or T cells enriched from blood (not recorded which). The CDR3 reads CASNGGANYGYTF. The sequenced DNA is TGTGCCAGCAATGGGGGGGCTAACTATGGCTACACCTTC.